This T cell receptor (beta chain) was profiled in a study of shared clonotypes between healthy human individuals. Overall study context: The donor pool was made up of a couple of women and a few men aged 18 to 49.

This clone was detected only once. Antigen: not known. The protocol was immunoSEQ multiplex PCR, while the TCRdb copy is restricted to in-frame clones and leaves out a portion. The data contain around 1,900,000 clones, over 85% of them seen just once; the ten biggest clones take up approximately 1.7%. Positive CCR7 selection of CD45RO-negative cells yielded the naive CD8 cells, and terminally differentiated effector memory CD45RA+ cells were excluded. The CDR3 length is 15 residues. The germline CDR1 and CDR2 sequences are GTSNPN and SVGIG (reference sequence). Notes on the study in general: In this cohort, only blood was sampled, and tissue repertoires likely differ. Generally, estimated richness proved larger in naive subsets than it did in memory subsets. It was expected that sequencing depth would affect clonotype sharing among donors.

The source is a man aged 18 to 29 in good health. Some clones in this sample may be carry-over from other donors' samples. The sequenced material came from naive CD8+ T cells from PBMCs. The chain links TRBV30 to TRBJ2-5, with D maybe TRBD2 (5 bases). With the DNA end fitting TRBJ2-7 better, the J assignment may be wrong. This CDR3 reads CAWSVSTGAAYEQYF. In DNA, the CDR3 is TGTGCCTGGAGTGTCTCGACTGGAGCGGCCTACGAGCAGTACTTC.